The 21 T cell receptor beta chains listed next were all sequenced from one sample in a study of blood T cells in healthy people across ages. A second PCR, run for about 6 to 11 cycles, used a sample-barcoded 5' primer plus a J-beta primer mix. TCRdb redid the calling of the 5' RACE reads with MiXCR, one entry per CDR3 protein. The table lists approximately 1.5 million distinct CDR3 sequences, 34% of them singletons, with about 11% in the top ten. Sequencing was done on a sample of blood. Every receptor here comes from a woman aged 25 to 45 in good health.

This clonotype was seen a handful of times. This chain connects TRBV29-1 to TRBJ1-2; possibly TRBD1 for D (5 bases). This CDR3 contains 11 residues. The V gene's germline CDR1 is SQVTM and CDR2 ANQGSEA. The ends were cut back, 0 bases at V and 10 bases at J, with 9 bases in the middle. In nucleotides, the CDR3 is TGCAGCGTTGAAGAGGGGCTTGACTACACCTTC. It yields the protein CSVEEGLDYTF.

This clonotype was observed a handful of times. CDR3 DNA sequence: TGCAGTGCTAGAGATATCGGACTAGCGGGGAACGAGCAGTACTTC. Its protein is CSARDIGLAGNEQYF. This chain links TRBV20-1 with TRBJ2-7, with 12 bases that match TRBD2. This CDR3 contains 15 residues. Germline CDR1 DFQATT, CDR2 SNEGSKA (reference sequence). V dropped 0 bases and J dropped 5; count of bases not matched to a gene: 5.

The chain combines TRBV7-2 with TRBJ2-3; D remains unclear. The V gene's germline CDR1 is SGHTA and CDR2 FQGNSA. The ends were cut back, 2 bases at V and 0 bases at J, with 6 bases in the middle. The CDR3 totals 14 residues. CDR3 protein: CASSLMTSTDTQYF. The CDR3 DNA follows: TGTGCCAGCAGCTTAATGACCAGCACAGATACGCAGTATTTT.

This chain uses TRBV11-2 with TRBJ2-3; no clear D. The length of the CDR3 is 16 residues. Between the trimmed V and J ends, which lost 1 base and 0 bases, there was a span of 11 bases. The V gene's germline CDR1 is SGHAT and CDR2 FQNNGV. Here the CDR3 DNA reads TGTGCCAGCAGCTTAGCGGTGCGGCAGAGCACAGATACGCAGTATTTT. Its protein product is CASSLAVRQSTDTQYF.

About this clonotype itself: A much larger clone differs by one base, so this may be a read error. The rearrangement joins TRBV20-1 to TRBJ2-7; 10 bases agree with TRBD2. Judging by the DNA end, TRBJ2-5 fits better; the J call may be wrong. The CDR3 covers 15 residues. The germline gives CDR1 DFQATT, CDR2 SNEGSKA (reference sequence). Here the CDR3 reads CGVESGGAGIETQYF. The CDR3 nucleotides read TGCGGTGTCGAGAGCGGGGGGGCCGGAATTGAGACCCAGTACTTC.

This rearrangement joins TRBV10-3 to TRBJ2-7; a weak D match, TRBD1 (6 bases). This CDR3 region has 16 residues. V lost 4 bases and J lost 4, with 20 bases in between. From germline, CDR1 is ENHRY and CDR2 SYGVKD. The chain's CDR3 is CAISVGAGTLGYEQYF. CDR3 coding DNA: TGTGCCATCAGTGTGGGGGCCGGGACCCTTGGTTACGAGCAGTACTTC.

This clonotype was observed a few times. The chain has TRBV4-1 and TRBJ1-2; TRBD1 matches 10 bases. The CDR3 has 15 amino acids. Per germline, CDR1 MGHRA and CDR2 YSYEKL. With V trimmed by 2 bases and J by 4 bases, 4 bases remained unmatched. DNA for the CDR3: TGCGCCAGCAGCCAAAGACAGGGGGCTGTCTATGGCTACACCTTC. Translating gives CASSQRQGAVYGYTF.

CDR3 sequence: CASSLEGVYSYEQYF. For the CDR3, the DNA is TGCGCCAGCAGCTTGGAGGGGGTCTACTCCTACGAGCAGTACTTC. The J gene is TRBJ2-7, the V gene TRBV5-1; possibly TRBD1 for D (6 bases). Trimming took 0 bases from V and 0 from J, leaving 10 bases between them. The CDR3 extends over 15 amino acids. The germline V gene encodes CDR1 SGHRS and CDR2 YFSETQ.

This rearrangement joins TRBV6-1 to TRBJ2-1, with TRBD1 matching over 10 bases. Germline CDR1 MNHNS, CDR2 SASEGT. This CDR3 has 14 residues. V lost 7 bases to trimming and J lost 7 bases; unmatched junction nucleotides: 7. This CDR3 reads CASTTDRGSNEQFF. CDR3 coding DNA: TGTGCCAGCACTACGGACAGGGGGTCGAATGAGCAGTTCTTC.

V is TRBV20-1 and J is TRBJ2-2, with D maybe TRBD2 (6 bases). The germline V gene has CDR1 DFQATT and CDR2 SNEGSKA (reference sequence). V lost 7 bases to trimming and J lost 0 bases, with 12 bases between them. This CDR3 comprises 14 residues. The CDR3 loop reads CSGLGGANTGELFF. In DNA, the CDR3 is TGCAGTGGGCTAGGCGGGGCGAACACCGGGGAGCTGTTTTTT.

The rearrangement joins TRBV7-3 to TRBJ2-6; 9 bases are a match to TRBD1. The J segment lost 2 bases and the V segment lost 1 base, leaving 9 bases of the junction unmatched. The germline gives CDR1 SGHTA, CDR2 FQGTGA. The CDR3 runs 19 residues. CDR3 nucleotide sequence: TGTGCCAGCAGCTTAAGGCCATGGGACAGGGAAACTGGGGCCAACGTCCTGACTTTC. Its translation is CASSLRPWDRETGANVLTF.

On this clonotype: A junction end diverges from the germline sequence, so it may reflect a read error. The chain uses TRBV27 and TRBJ2-1, with TRBD2 matching over 12 bases. Germline assignment: CDR1 MNHEY and CDR2 SMNVEV (reference sequence). CDR3 length equals 15 residues. The CDR3 reads CASSTTSGSYNEQLF. The CDR3 coding sequence is TGTGCCAGCAGTACGACTAGCGGGAGCTACAATGAGCAGCTCTTC.

Of note for this clonotype: This could be a read error, since a much larger clone is one nucleotide away. V is TRBV3-1 and J is TRBJ2-5; 10 positions agree with TRBD2. This CDR3 comprises 16 residues. Germline assignment: CDR1 LGHDT and CDR2 YNNKEL (reference sequence). Germline trimming cut 7 bases from V and 0 bases from J; bases unmatched to any gene: 8. CDR3 amino acids: CASNQGSGGNQETQYF. The DNA of the CDR3 is TGTGCCAGCAACCAGGGTAGCGGGGGGAACCAAGAGACCCAGTACTTC.

This clonotype turned up a few times. This rearrangement joins TRBV7-6 to TRBJ2-2; D possibly uses TRBD1 or TRBD2 (5 bases each). The ends were cut back, 4 bases at V and 5 bases at J, with 11 bases in the middle. Germline V gene sequence: CDR1 SGHVS, CDR2 FNYEAQ. The CDR3 contains 14 residues. The CDR3 DNA reads as TGTGCCAGCAGCTCCGGGACGGGGACCGGGGAGCTGTTTTTT. Encoded protein: CASSSGTGTGELFF.

This clonotype has more than one count but fewer than ten. The chain links TRBV20-1 to TRBJ1-4, with 7 bases fitting TRBD1. The germline gives CDR1 DFQATT, CDR2 SNEGSKA (reference sequence). The V gene end was trimmed by 5 bases and the J gene end by 6 bases; junction bases not matched to a gene: 27. The length of the CDR3 is 20 residues. The CDR3 spells CSAPHSTGWSRGLGDEKLFF. DNA for the CDR3: TGCAGTGCTCCCCACTCGACAGGGTGGAGTAGGGGATTAGGGGATGAAAAACTGTTTTTT.

The chain recombines TRBV20-1 with TRBJ2-3; no clear D gene. CDR3 length: 15 amino acids. The germline V gene encodes CDR1 DFQATT and CDR2 SNEGSKA (reference sequence). Trimming removed 1 base from V and 0 bases from J, with 11 bases in between. CDR3 region: CSARGQAFSTDTQYF. CDR3 DNA sequence: TGCAGTGCTAGAGGGCAGGCGTTTAGCACAGATACGCAGTATTTT.

This rearrangement joins TRBV6-2 or TRBV6-3 to TRBJ2-6, with D uncertain. V lost 5 bases and J 1 base, leaving 9 bases between the germline ends. CDR3 size: 15 residues. Germline CDR1 and CDR2: MNHEY and SVGEGT. The CDR3 reads CASSDAASGANVLTF. CDR3 sequence (DNA): TGTGCCAGCAGTGATGCCGCTTCTGGGGCCAACGTCCTGACTTTC.

The chain is built from TRBV2 and TRBJ2-7, with 10 bases identical to TRBD1. From germline, CDR1 is SNHLY and CDR2 FYNNEI. The CDR3 consists of 14 residues. The ends lost 6 bases at V and 3 bases at J; junction bases unmatched: 5. The CDR3 nucleotides read TGTGCCAGCAGCGGACAGGGGGAGAGCTACGAGCAGTACTTC. Amino acid sequence: CASSGQGESYEQYF.

This clonotype was found a few times. The rearrangement joins TRBV6-1 to TRBJ2-7, with 9 positions matching TRBD1. The closer fit of TRBJ2-5 to the DNA end suggests the J call may be wrong. The CDR3 sequence is 14 residues long. The germline V gene encodes CDR1 MNHNS and CDR2 SASEGT. The CDR3 region is CASRSDRGGETQYF. The CDR3 bases are TGTGCCAGCAGATCGGACAGGGGCGGGGAGACCCAGTACTTC.

This chain connects TRBV20-1 to TRBJ1-5; D unresolved. Trimming took 5 bases from V and 3 from J, leaving 14 bases between them. CDR3 length: 14 residues. Germline CDR1 reads DFQATT; CDR2 reads SNEGSKA (reference sequence). The CDR3 coding sequence is TGCAGTGCTGTAACCGGGCACCCCAATCAGCCCCAGCATTTT. Its translation: CSAVTGHPNQPQHF.

Comments on this clonotype: Possible read error: a much larger clone is one base away. The chain employs TRBV10-3 and TRBJ2-3, with D possibly TRBD1 on 5 matching bases. Trimming shortened V by 0 bases and J by 2 bases, and 9 bases separated the two germline ends. Germline CDR1 is ENHRY and CDR2 is SYGVKD. This CDR3 has 15 residues. The CDR3 DNA follows: TGTGCCATCAGTGAGTCTAGCAGGGACACAGATACGCAGTATTTT. Translation gives CAISESSRDTDTQYF.